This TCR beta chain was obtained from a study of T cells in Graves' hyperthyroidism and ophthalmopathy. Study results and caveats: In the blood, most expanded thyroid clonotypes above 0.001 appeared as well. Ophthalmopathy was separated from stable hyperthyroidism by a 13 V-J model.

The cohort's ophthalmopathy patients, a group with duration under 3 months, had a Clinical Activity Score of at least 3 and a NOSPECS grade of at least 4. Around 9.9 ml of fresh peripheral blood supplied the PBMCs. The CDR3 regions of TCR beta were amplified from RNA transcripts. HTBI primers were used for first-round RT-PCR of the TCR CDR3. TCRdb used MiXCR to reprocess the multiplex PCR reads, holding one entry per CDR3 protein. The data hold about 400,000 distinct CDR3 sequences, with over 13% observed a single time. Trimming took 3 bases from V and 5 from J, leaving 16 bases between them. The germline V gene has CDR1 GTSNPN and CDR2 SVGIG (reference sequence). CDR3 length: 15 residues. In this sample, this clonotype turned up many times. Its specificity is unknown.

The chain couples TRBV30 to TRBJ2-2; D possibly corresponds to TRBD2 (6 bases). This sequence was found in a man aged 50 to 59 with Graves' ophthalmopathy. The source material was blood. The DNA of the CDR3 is TGTGCCTGGAGGGCCGGGGGTTTGGGGACCGGGGAGCTGTTTTTT. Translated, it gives CAWRAGGLGTGELFF.